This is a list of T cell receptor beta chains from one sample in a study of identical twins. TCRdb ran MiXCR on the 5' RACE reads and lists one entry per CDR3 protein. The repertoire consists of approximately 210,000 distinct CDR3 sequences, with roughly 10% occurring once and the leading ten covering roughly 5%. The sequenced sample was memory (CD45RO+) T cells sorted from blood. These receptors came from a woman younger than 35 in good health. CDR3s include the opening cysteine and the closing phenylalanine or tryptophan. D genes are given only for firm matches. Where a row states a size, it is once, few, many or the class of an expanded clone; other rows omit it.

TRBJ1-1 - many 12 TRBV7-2 TGTGCCAGCAGCTCCCGGGGAGCGCGAGCTTTCTTT CASSSRGARAFF
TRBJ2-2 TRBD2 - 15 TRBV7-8 TGTGCCAGCAGCGTTATGGGGACTAGTGCCGGGGAGCTGTTTTTT CASSVMGTSAGELFF
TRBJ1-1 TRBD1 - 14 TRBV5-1 TGCGCCAGCAGCTTGGAGGAGGGGGCAGGTGAAGCTTTCTTT CASSLEEGAGEAFF
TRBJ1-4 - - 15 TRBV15 TGTGCCACCAGGGCGCTCGAGAGGACAAATGAAAAACTGTTTTTT CATRALERTNEKLFF
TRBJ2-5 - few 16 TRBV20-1 TGCAGTGCTAGTGCTTCAGGGACACTGTACCAAGAGACCCAGTACTTC CSASASGTLYQETQYF
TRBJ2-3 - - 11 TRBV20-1 TGCAGTGCTGGAAGCACAGATACGCAGTATTTT CSAGSTDTQYF
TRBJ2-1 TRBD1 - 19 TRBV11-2 TGTGCCAGCAGCTTTACAGGGGGCGGTTTTTGGTCGGGATACAATGAGCAGTTCTTC CASSFTGGGFWSGYNEQFF
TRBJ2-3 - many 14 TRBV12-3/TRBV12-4 TGTGCCAGCAGTTTAGGGCGGGACGCAGATACGCAGTATTTT CASSLGRDADTQYF
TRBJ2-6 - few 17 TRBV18 TGTGCCAGCTCACCACCGGGACTGAACTCTGGGGCCAACGTCCTGACTTTC CASSPPGLNSGANVLTF
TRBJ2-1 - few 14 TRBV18 TGTGCCAGCTCACCACATACAGGGAGCAATGAGCAGTTCTTC CASSPHTGSNEQFF
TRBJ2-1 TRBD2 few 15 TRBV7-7 TGTGCTAGCAGCTCCCTAGCGGGGGGCAACAATGAGCAGTTCTTC CASSSLAGGNNEQFF
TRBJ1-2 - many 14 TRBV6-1 TGTGCCAGCAGTCCCGGGCAGGGGACGGGTGGCTACACCTTC CASSPGQGTGGYTF
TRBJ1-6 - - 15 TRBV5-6 TGTGCCAGCAGCTTGGTTCGCCGGAATGATTCACCCCTCCACTTT CASSLVRRNDSPLHF
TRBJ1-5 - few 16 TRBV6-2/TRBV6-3 TGTGCCAGCAGTTACTCGGGTGCAAGAGTAAATCAGCCCCAGCATTTT CASSYSGARVNQPQHF
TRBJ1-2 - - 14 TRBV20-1 TGCAGTGCTAGAGCTTTCGGGGCGGTCTATGGCTACACCTTC CSARAFGAVYGYTF
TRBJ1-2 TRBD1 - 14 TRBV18 TGTGCCAGCTCACCTACGGCGGGGGACAGTGGCTACACCTTC CASSPTAGDSGYTF
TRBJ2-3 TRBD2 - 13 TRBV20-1 TGCAGTGCCTCAGCGGGAGCGGGGGATACGCAGTATTTT CSASAGAGDTQYF
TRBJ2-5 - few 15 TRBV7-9 TGTGCCAGCAGCCTGGGACCCGGACGAGATGAGACCCAGTACTTC CASSLGPGRDETQYF
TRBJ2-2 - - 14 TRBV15 TGTGCCACCGAGGGGGGAACGGGCACCGGGGAGCTGTTTTTT CATEGGTGTGELFF
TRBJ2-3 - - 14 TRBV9 TGTGCCAGCAGCGTGTCCGGGAGAGGAGATACGCAGTATTTT CASSVSGRGDTQYF
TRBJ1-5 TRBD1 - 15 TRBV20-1 TGCAGTGGACAGGACAGGGCTATAGGGAGTCAGCCCCAGCATTTT CSGQDRAIGSQPQHF
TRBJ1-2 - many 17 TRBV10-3 TGTGCCATCAGTGAGCTGGGCCCGTGGCCGGGGGGCCTTGGCTACACCTTC CAISELGPWPGGLGYTF
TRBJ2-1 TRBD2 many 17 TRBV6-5 TGTGCCAGCAGTTACTCCGGACTAGCGGGGGTCTACAATGAGCAGTTCTTC CASSYSGLAGVYNEQFF
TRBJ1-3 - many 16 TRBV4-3 TGCGCCAGCAGCCAAGATGGGGGGATGTCCGGAAACACCATATATTTT CASSQDGGMSGNTIYF
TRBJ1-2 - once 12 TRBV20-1 TGCAGTGTCCCGGGATTTAACTATGGCTACACCTTC CSVPGFNYGYTF
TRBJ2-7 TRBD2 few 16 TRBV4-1 TGCGCCAGCAGCCAGTTACTAGCGGGAGGGGTATACGAGCAGTACTTC CASSQLLAGGVYEQYF
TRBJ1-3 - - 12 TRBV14 TGTGCCAGCAGCCATAACACGAACACCATATATTTT CASSHNTNTIYF
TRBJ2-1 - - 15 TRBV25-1 TGTGCCAGCAGTGAATATAGGGGGACTCGCAATGAGCAGTTCTTC CASSEYRGTRNEQFF
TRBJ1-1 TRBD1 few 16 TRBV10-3 TGTGCCATCAGTGAGCCCGGACAGGGGACGGTCCCTGAAGCTTTCTTT CAISEPGQGTVPEAFF
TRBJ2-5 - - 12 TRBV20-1 TGCAGTGCTGTGGTCCGCCAAGAGACCCAGTACTTC CSAVVRQETQYF
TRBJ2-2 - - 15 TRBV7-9 TGTGCCAGCAGCTTAAGGAACGAGAACACCGGGGAGCTGTTTTTT CASSLRNENTGELFF
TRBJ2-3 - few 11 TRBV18 TGTGCCAGCTCAAACGGAGATACGCAGTATTTT CASSNGDTQYF
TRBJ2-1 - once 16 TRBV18 TGTGCCAGCTCACCACCGGCGGGCCCCTCTGGGAATGAGCAGTTCTTC CASSPPAGPSGNEQFF
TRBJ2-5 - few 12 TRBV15 TGTGCCACCAGCAGAGTAGCGGAGACCCAGTACTTC CATSRVAETQYF
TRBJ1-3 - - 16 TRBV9 TGTGCCAGCAGCGTAGAAGGAGCGGCAGCTGGAAACACCATATATTTT CASSVEGAAAGNTIYF
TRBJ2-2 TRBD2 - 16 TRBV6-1 TGTGCCAGCAGCGGTCCTAGCGGGAGAGGCACCGGGGAGCTGTTTTTT CASSGPSGRGTGELFF